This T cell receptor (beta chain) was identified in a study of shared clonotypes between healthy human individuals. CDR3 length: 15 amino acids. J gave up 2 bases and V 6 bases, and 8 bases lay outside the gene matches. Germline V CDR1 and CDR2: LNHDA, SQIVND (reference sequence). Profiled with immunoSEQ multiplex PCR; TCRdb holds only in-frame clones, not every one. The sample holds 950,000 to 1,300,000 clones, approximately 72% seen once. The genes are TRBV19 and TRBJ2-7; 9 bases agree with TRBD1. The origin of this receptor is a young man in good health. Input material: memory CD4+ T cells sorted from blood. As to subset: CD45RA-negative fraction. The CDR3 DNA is TGTGCCAGTAGCCCACAGGGGGCTTCCACCTACGAGCAGTACTTC. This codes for CASSPQGASTYEQYF.